The 9 T cell receptor beta chains below were found in one sample sequenced in a study of neurological immune-mediated disorders (dated by TCRdb to between 2018 and 2021). Receptors were amplified or captured by 5' RACE. TCRdb names Illumina HiSeq 2500 as the instrument used. TCRdb's own reprocessing of the public reads used fastp at Q25 and MiXCR and kept productive beta chains. Rows are combined by CDR3 protein, so each entry shows the most common genes and DNA. Present in this sample are 50,000 to 70,000 distinct CDR3 sequences, 3.4% of which were seen just once. Around 3.6% of the sample belongs to the ten largest clones. Sequencing was carried out using PBMCs. These receptor sequences come from a man aged 35 to 55 with multiple sclerosis.

In its sample, this clonotype was seen many times. V usage is TRBV12-3 or TRBV12-4 and J usage is TRBJ2-5; TRBD1 might be the D (5 bases). With 3 bases removed from V and 1 base from J, the gap between germline ends came to 12 bases. The CDR3 spans 15 residues. The CDR3 DNA is TGTGCCAGCAGTTTTTATCTGGGGCCCCAAGAGACCCAGTACTTC. This gives the protein CASSFYLGPQETQYF.

This clonotype was detected ten times or more. The chain is built from TRBV12-3 or TRBV12-4 and TRBJ2-7; tentative D call: TRBD2 (6 bases). V lost 4 bases to trimming and J lost 3 bases, with 10 bases between them. The CDR3 is 13 amino acids. CDR3 nucleotides: TGTGCCAGCAGTTCGGGACTCCTCTACGAGCAGTACTTC. It is translated as CASSSGLLYEQYF.

Ten or more counts support this clonotype. The chain employs TRBV7-3 and TRBJ2-3; tentatively, D is TRBD2 (6 bases). This CDR3 is 15 amino acids long. Germline-derived CDR1 and CDR2 are SGHTA and FQGTGA. V lost 3 bases to trimming and J lost 3 bases, with 13 bases between them. CDR3 DNA: TGTGCCAGCAGCTTCGGAGGGGCTGGAACAGATACGCAGTATTTT. Amino acids: CASSFGGAGTDTQYF.

Many counts were recorded for this clonotype. The chain recombines TRBV5-1 with TRBJ2-1; TRBD2 matches 13 bases. CDR3 length equals 17 residues. From germline, CDR1 is SGHRS and CDR2 YFSETQ. V gave up 2 bases and J gave up 8 bases; unmatched junction bases: 10. CDR3 residues: CASSFSPGLAGRDEQFF. The CDR3 bases are TGCGCCAGCAGCTTTAGCCCGGGACTAGCGGGGAGAGATGAGCAGTTCTTC.

This clonotype was seen at least ten times. The chain links TRBV5-1 to TRBJ2-1; D not certain. The germline V and J ends were trimmed by 4 bases and 0 bases, with 14 bases remaining between them. The CDR3 is made up of 16 amino acids. Looked up from germline, CDR1 is SGHRS and CDR2 is YFSETQ. The CDR3 nucleotides are TGCGCCAGCAGCCAGAACCCCACGGACTCCTACAATGAGCAGTTCTTC. It specifies CASSQNPTDSYNEQFF.

This clonotype was seen at least ten times. The V and J genes are TRBV5-1 and TRBJ2-2; 10 bases agree with TRBD1. V was clipped by 4 bases and J by 7 bases; unmatched bases: 7. Germline V CDR1 and CDR2: SGHRS, YFSETQ. This CDR3 has 15 amino acids. CDR3 bases: TGCGCCAGCAGCATGGGACAGGGGTCGGTCGGGGAGCTGTTTTTT. It is translated as CASSMGQGSVGELFF.

This clonotype was recorded many times. The chain joins TRBV2 to TRBJ1-5; no reliable D call. This CDR3 contains 11 residues. CDR1 is SNHLY, CDR2 FYNNEI, per germline. Trimming removed 1 base at V and 9 bases at J, with 4 bases between. The CDR3 spells CASSEGRPQHF. In DNA, the CDR3 is TGTGCCAGCAGTGAAGGACGGCCCCAGCATTTT.

The sample holds a few counts of this clonotype. The V call is TRBV7-7, the J call TRBJ2-2; TRBD1 matches at 7 bases. Germline loops: CDR1 SSHAT, CDR2 FNYEAQ (reference sequence). After removal of 1 base from V and 3 bases from J, the junction contained 5 bases not matched to a gene. This CDR3 contains 16 residues. This chain's CDR3 is CASSLGGGFDTGELFF. CDR3 bases: TGTGCCAGCAGCTTAGGAGGGGGCTTCGACACCGGGGAGCTGTTTTTT. The entire variable domain, with the rest obtained from reference TRBV7-7 and TRBJ2-2, is as follows: GAGVSQSPRYKVTKRGQDVTLRCDPISSHATLYWYQQALGQGPEFLTYFNYEAQPDKSGLPSDRFSAERPEGSISTLTIQRTEQRDSAMYRCASSLGGGFDTGELFFGEGSRLTVL.

The table lists this clonotype with many counts. The V gene is TRBV6-6, the J gene TRBJ1-1, with TRBD1 identical over 7 bases. V dropped 6 bases and J dropped 1; count of bases not matched to a gene: 8. The germline V gene encodes CDR1 MNHNY and CDR2 SVGAGI (reference sequence). This CDR3 spans 15 amino acids. In DNA form, the CDR3 reads TGTGCCAGCAGCCTACTCAGGGGGGGGAACACTGAAGCTTTCTTT. Translation gives CASSLLRGGNTEAFF.